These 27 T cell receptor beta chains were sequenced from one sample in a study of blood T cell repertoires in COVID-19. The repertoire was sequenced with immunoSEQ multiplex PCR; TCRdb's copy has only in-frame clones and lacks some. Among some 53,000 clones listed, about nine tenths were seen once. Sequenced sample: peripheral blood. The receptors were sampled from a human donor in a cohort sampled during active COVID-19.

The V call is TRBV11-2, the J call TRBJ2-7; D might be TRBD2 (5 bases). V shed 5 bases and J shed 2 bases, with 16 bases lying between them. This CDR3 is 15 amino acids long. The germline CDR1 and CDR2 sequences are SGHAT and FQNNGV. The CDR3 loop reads CASSERGPLTYEQYF. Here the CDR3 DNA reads TGTGCCAGCAGCGAACGGGGTCCCCTAACCTACGAGCAGTACTTC.

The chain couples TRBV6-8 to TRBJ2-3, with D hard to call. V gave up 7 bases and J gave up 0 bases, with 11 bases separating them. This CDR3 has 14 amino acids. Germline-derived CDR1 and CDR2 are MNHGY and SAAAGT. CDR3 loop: CASIRLSSTDTQYF. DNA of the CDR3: TGTGCCAGCATTCGTCTATCTAGCACAGATACGCAGTATTTT.

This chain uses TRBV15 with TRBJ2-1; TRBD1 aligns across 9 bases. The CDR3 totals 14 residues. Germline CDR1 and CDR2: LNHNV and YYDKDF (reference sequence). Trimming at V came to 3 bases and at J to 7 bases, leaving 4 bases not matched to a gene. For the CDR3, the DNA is TGTGCCACCAGCAGCCGGGACAGGGATAATGAGCAGTTCTTC. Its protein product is CATSSRDRDNEQFF.

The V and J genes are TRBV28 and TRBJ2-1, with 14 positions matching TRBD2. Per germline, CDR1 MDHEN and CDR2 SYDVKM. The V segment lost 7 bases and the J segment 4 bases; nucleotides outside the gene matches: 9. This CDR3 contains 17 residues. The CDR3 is CASTHGTSGSRYNEQFF. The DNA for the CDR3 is TGTGCCAGCACCCACGGGACTAGCGGGAGTAGATACAATGAGCAGTTCTTC.

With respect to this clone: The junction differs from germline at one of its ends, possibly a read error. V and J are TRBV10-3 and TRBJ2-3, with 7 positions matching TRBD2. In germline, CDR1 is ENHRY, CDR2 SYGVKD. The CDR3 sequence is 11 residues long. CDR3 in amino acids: CAISEGRTRRF. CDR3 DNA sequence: TGTGCCATCAGTGAAGGCAGGACTAGACGATTT.

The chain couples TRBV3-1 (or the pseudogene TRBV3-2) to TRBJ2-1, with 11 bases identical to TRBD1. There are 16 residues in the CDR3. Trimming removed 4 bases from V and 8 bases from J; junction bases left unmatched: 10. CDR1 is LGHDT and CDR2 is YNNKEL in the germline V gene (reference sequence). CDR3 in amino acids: CASSRRTGGKSHEQFF. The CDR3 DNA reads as TGTGCCAGCAGCCGCCGGACAGGGGGCAAATCCCATGAGCAGTTCTTC.

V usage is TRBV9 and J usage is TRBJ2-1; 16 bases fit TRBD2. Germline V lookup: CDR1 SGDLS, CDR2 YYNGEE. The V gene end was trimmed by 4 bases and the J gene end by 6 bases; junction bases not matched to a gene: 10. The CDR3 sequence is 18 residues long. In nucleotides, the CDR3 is TGTGCCAGCAGCTCCTCAGGGACTAGCGGGAGGGAAGGCAATGAGCAGTTCTTC. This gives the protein CASSSSGTSGREGNEQFF.

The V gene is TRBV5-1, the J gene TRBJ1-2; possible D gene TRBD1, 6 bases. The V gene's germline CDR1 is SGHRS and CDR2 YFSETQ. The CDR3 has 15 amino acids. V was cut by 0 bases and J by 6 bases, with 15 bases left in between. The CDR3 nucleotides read TGCGCCAGCAGCTTGGCCGCGGGGGGCGGGGATGGCTACACCTTC. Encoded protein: CASSLAAGGGDGYTF. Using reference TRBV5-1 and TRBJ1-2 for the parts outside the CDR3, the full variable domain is KAGVTQTPRYLIKTRGQQVTLSCSPISGHRSVSWYQQTPGQGLQFLFEYFSETQRNKGNFPGRFSGRQFSNSRSEMNVSTLELGDSALYLCASSLAAGGGDGYTFGSGTRLTVV.

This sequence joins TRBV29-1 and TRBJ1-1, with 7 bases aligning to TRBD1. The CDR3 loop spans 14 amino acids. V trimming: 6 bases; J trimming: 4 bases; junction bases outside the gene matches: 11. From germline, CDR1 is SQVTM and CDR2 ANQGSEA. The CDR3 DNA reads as TGCAGCGTCGACCAACAGGGGTTGGGCACTGAAGCTTTCTTT. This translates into CSVDQQGLGTEAFF.

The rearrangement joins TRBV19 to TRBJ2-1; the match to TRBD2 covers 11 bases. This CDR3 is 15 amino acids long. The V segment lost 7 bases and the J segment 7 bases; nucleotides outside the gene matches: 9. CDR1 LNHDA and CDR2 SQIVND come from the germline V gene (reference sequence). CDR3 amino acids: CASTSVAGGWNEQFF. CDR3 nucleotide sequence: TGTGCCAGTACCTCCGTAGCGGGAGGGTGGAATGAGCAGTTCTTC.

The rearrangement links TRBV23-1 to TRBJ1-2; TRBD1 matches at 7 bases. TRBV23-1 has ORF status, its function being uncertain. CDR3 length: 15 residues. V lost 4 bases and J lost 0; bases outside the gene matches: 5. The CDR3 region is CASSPGTATNYGYTF. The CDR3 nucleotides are TGCGCCAGCAGTCCAGGGACAGCTACTAACTATGGCTACACCTTC.

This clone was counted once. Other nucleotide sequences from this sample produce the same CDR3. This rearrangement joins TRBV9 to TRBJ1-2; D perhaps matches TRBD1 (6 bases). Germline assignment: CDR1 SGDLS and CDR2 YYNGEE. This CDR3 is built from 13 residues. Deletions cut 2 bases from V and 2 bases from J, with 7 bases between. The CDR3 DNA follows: TGTGCCAGCAGCGTTGACAGGAACTATGGCTACACCTTC. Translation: CASSVDRNYGYTF.

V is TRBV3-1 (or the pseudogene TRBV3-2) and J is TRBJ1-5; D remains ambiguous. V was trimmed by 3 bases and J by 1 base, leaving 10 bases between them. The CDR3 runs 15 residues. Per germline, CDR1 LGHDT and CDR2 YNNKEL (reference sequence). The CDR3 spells CASSQGRRSNQPQHF. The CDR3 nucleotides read TGTGCCAGCAGCCAGGGGAGGAGGAGCAATCAGCCCCAGCATTTT.

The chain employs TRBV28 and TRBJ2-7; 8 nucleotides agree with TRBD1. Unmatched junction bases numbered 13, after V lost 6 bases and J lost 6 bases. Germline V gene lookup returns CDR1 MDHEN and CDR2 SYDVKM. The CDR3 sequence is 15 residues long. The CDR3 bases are TGTGCCAGCAGCTCGACAGGGGAAGGGATGAGCGAGCAGTACTTC. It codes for CASSSTGEGMSEQYF. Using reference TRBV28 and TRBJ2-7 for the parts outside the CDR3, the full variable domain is DVKVTQSSRYLVKRTGEKVFLECVQDMDHENMFWYRQDPGLGLRLIYFSYDVKMKEKGDIPEGYSVSREKKERFSLILESASTNQTSMYLCASSSTGEGMSEQYFGPGTRLTVT.

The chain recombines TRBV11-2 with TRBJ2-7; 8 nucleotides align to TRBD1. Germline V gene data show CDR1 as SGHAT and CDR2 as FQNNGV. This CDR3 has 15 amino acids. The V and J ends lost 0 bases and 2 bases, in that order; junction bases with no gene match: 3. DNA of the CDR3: TGTGCCAGCAGCTTAGATAGGGGACAGGCCTACGAGCAGTACTTC. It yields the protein CASSLDRGQAYEQYF.

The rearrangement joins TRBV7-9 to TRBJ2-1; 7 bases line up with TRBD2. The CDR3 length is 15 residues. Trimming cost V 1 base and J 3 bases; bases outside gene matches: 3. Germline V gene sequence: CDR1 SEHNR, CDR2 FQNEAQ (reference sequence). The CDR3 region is CASSLDRGSYNEQFF. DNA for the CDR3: TGTGCCAGCAGCTTAGATCGCGGGAGCTACAATGAGCAGTTCTTC.

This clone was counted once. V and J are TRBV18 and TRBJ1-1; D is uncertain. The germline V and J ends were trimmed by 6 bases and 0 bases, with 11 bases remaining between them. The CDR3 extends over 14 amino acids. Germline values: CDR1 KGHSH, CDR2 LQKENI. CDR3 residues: CASSPLSLNTEAFF. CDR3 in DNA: TGTGCCAGCTCCCCCTTAAGCTTGAACACTGAAGCTTTCTTT.

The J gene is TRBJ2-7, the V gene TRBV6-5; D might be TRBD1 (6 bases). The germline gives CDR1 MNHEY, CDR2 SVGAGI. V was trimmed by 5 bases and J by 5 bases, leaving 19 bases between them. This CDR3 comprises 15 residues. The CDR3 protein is CASSNRVLNKDEQYF. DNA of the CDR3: TGTGCCAGCAGTAACAGGGTTTTGAATAAGGACGAGCAGTACTTC.

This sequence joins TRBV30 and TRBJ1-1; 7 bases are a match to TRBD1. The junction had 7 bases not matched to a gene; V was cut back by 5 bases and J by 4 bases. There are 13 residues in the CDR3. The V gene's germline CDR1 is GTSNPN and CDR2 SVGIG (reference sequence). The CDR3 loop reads CAWGPPGGTEAFF. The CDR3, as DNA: TGTGCCTGGGGCCCCCCAGGGGGCACTGAAGCTTTCTTT.

In DNA, the CDR3 is TGTGCCAGCAGCTTCATGGGACAGGGGCCCGAGCAGTACTTC. It specifies CASSFMGQGPEQYF. This sequence joins TRBV7-9 and TRBJ2-7; 10 bases fit TRBD1. The CDR3 contains 14 residues. V shed 3 bases, J shed 6 bases, and the junction held 5 bases outside the gene matches. Germline CDR1 SEHNR, CDR2 FQNEAQ (reference sequence). The whole variable domain, remainder taken from reference TRBV7-9 and TRBJ2-7, is DTGVSQNPRHKITKRGQNVTFRCDPISEHNRLYWYRQTLGQGPEFLTYFQNEAQLEKSRLLSDRFSAERPKGSFSTLEIQRTEQGDSAMYLCASSFMGQGPEQYFGPGTRLTVT.

The CDR3 coding sequence is TGTGCCAGCAGCTTCCCAAACCTAGCGGGAGGCCCCCGCTCCTACGAGCAGTACTTC. Protein sequence: CASSFPNLAGGPRSYEQYF. This chain links TRBV7-9 with TRBJ2-7, with TRBD2 matching over 11 bases. There are 19 residues in the CDR3. V was pared by 3 bases and J by 0 bases, with 13 bases of the junction left unmatched. Germline V CDR1 and CDR2: SEHNR, FQNEAQ (reference sequence).

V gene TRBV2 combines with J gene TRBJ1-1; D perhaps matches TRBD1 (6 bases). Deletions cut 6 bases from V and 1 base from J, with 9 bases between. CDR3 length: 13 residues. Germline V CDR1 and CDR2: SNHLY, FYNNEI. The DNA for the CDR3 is TGTGCCAGCAGCCAGGGGCAGAACACTGAAGCTTTCTTT. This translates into CASSQGQNTEAFF.

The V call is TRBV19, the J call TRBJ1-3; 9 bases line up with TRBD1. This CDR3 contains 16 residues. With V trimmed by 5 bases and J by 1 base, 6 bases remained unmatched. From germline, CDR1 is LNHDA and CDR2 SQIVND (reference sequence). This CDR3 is CASSQRQGGSGNTIYF. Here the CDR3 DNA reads TGTGCCAGTAGTCAACGACAGGGGGGATCTGGAAACACCATATATTTT.

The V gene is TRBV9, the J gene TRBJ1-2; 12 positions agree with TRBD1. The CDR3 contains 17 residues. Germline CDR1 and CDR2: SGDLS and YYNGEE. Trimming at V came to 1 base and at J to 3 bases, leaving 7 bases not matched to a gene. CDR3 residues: CASSVSPGQGADYGYTF. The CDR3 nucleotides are TGTGCCAGCAGCGTATCTCCGGGACAGGGGGCGGACTATGGCTACACCTTC.

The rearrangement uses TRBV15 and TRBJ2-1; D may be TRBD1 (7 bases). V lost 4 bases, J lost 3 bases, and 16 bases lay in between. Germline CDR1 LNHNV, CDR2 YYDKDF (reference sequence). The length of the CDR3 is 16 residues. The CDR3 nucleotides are TGTGCCACCAGCACCAGGGGGGCGGGGAACTACAATGAGCAGTTCTTC. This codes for CATSTRGAGNYNEQFF.

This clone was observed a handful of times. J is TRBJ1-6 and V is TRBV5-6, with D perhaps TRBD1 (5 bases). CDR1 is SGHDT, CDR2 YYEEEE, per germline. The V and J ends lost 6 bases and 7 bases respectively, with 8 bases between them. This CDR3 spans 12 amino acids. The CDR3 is CASTDNNSPLHF. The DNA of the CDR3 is TGTGCCAGCACGGACAACAATTCACCCCTCCACTTT.

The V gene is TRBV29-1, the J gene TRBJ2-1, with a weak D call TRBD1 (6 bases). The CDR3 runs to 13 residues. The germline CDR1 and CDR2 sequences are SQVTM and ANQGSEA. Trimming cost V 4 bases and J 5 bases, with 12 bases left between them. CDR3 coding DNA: TGCAGCGTTGCAGGGGTTGCGCACAATGAGCAGTTCTTC. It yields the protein CSVAGVAHNEQFF.